One sample yielded the 2 T cell receptor beta chains listed below, sequenced in a study of blood T cell repertoires in COVID-19. Libraries were prepared by immunoSEQ multiplex PCR; TCRdb keeps only in-frame clonotypes and omits some of them. There are roughly 190,000 clones in the sample; roughly 80% occur only once, and 9.5% to 12% lies in the top ten. Source material: peripheral blood. Source of these receptors: a woman between 40 and 55 years old with COVID-19, enrolled during active disease.

This chain links TRBV10-3 with TRBJ2-7, with D possibly being TRBD2 (6 bases). The V gene's germline CDR1 is ENHRY and CDR2 SYGVKD. V lost 8 bases and J lost 2, with 10 bases in between. The CDR3 consists of 12 residues. This chain's CDR3 is CAIGGEPYEQYV. The CDR3 nucleotides read TGTGCCATCGGCGGGGAACCCTACGAGCAGTACGTC.

This chain connects TRBV27 to TRBJ2-7; possible D gene TRBD1, 5 bases. This CDR3 is built from 13 residues. Germline CDR1 MNHEY, CDR2 SMNVEV (reference sequence). Trimming took 3 bases from V and 3 from J, leaving 9 bases between them. The CDR3 is CASSLGQVYEQYF. For the CDR3, the DNA is TGTGCCAGCAGTTTGGGGCAAGTCTACGAGCAGTACTTC.